The subject of this entry is one TCR beta chain. Germline V lookup: CDR1 WSHSY, CDR2 SAAADI. Germline trimming cut 8 bases from V and 4 bases from J; bases unmatched to any gene: 9. The CDR3 extends over 16 amino acids. This sample is drawn from a study of neoadjuvant anti-PD-1 for oral cavity cancer. Documented time point: after neoadjuvant nivolumab, at surgical resection. Measured with immunoSEQ multiplex PCR; TCRdb has only the in-frame clones, and not every one. Of a few thousand clones listed, 58% are singletons. Sequences were derived from tumor tissue, sampled after nivolumab (anti-PD-1) treatment. The sequence came from a person aged 40-85 years with oral cavity squamous cell carcinoma. The chain employs TRBV10-2 and TRBJ2-3; 13 bases match TRBD2. In DNA form, the CDR3 reads TGCGCCAGCTCAGAGGGACTAGCGGGACTAGCAGATACGCAGTATTTT. Its translation: CASSEGLAGLADTQYF.